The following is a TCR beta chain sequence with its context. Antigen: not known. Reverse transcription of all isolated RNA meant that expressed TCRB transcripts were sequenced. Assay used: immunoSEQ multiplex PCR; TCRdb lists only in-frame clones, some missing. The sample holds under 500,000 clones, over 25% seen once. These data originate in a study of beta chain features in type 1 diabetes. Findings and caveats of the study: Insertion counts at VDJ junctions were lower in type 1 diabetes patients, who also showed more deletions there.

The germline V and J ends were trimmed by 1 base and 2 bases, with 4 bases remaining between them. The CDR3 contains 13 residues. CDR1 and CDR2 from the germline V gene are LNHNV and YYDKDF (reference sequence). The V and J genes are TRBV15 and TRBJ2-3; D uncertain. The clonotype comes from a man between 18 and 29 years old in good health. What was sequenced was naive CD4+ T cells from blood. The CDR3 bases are TGTGCCACCAGCAGAGCCATCACAGATACGCAGTATTTT. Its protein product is CATSRAITDTQYF.